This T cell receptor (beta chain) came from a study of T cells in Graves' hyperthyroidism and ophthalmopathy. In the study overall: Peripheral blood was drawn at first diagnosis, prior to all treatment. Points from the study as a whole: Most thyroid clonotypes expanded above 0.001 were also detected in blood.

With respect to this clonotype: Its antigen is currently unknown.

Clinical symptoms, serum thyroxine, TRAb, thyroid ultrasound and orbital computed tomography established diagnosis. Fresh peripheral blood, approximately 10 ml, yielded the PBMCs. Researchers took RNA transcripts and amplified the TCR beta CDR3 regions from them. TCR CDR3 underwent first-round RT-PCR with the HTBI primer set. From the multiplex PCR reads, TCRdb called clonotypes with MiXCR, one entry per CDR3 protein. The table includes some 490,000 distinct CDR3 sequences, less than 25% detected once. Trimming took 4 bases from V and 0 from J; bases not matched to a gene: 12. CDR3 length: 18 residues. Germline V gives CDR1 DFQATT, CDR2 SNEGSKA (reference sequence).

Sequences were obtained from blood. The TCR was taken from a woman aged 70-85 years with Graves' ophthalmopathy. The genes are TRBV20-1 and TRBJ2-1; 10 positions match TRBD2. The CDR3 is CSANSASGRVSSYNEQFF. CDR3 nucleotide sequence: TGCAGTGCTAATTCGGCTAGCGGGAGAGTAAGCTCCTACAATGAGCAGTTCTTC.